Shown below are 5 T cell receptor beta chains from a single sample sequenced in a study of T cells in Graves' hyperthyroidism and ophthalmopathy. The CDR3 regions of TCR beta were amplified from RNA transcripts. Primed by the HTBI set, a first-round RT-PCR was run on the TCR CDR3. TCRdb passed the multiplex PCR reads through MiXCR, listing each CDR3 protein once. The repertoire includes approximately 570,000 distinct CDR3 sequences, roughly 21% of them detected once, and about half sits in the top ten. Sequenced: blood. The receptor set was obtained from a man aged 40-49 years with Graves' ophthalmopathy.

In this sample, this clonotype turned up a few times. This sequence joins TRBV20-1 and TRBJ2-7; TRBD2 agrees at 10 bases. The CDR3 is 15 amino acids. V shed 1 base, J shed 3 bases, and the junction held 6 bases outside the gene matches. In germline, CDR1 is DFQATT, CDR2 SNEGSKA (reference sequence). The CDR3, as DNA: TGCAGTGCTAGAGTGAGGACTAGCGGAAACTACGAGCAGTACTTC. This translates into CSARVRTSGNYEQYF.

The V call is TRBV28, the J call TRBJ1-1; 8 bases map to TRBD1. V gave up 6 bases and J gave up 3 bases; unmatched junction bases: 6. The CDR3 length is 14 residues. Germline lookup yields CDR1 MDHEN and CDR2 SYDVKM. CDR3 in DNA: TGTGCCAGCAGCCAATTGACAGGGGACACTGAAGCTTTCTTT. Encoded protein: CASSQLTGDTEAFF.

This clonotype turned up a few times. The CDR3 loop reads CATLLRGNEQFF. The CDR3 DNA sequence: TGTGCCACTCTGCTCAGGGGAAATGAGCAGTTCTTC. This chain links TRBV27 with TRBJ2-1; the D gene is possibly TRBD1 (6 bases). There are 12 residues in the CDR3. Germline V CDR1 and CDR2: MNHEY, SMNVEV (reference sequence). The V end lost 10 bases, the J end lost 7 bases, and 14 bases lay between the germline ends.

V usage is TRBV6-2 or TRBV6-3 and J usage is TRBJ1-2; the match to TRBD1 covers 9 bases. In germline, CDR1 is MNHEY, CDR2 SVGEGT. There are 18 residues in the CDR3. After removal of 2 bases from V and 5 bases from J, the junction contained 15 bases not matched to a gene. The CDR3, as DNA: TGTGCCAGCAGTTACAACCGACAGGGACAGGGAAACCCTTATGGCTACACCTTC. It is translated as CASSYNRQGQGNPYGYTF.

This clonotype was recorded many times. The chain's CDR3 is CAWGHTSTDTQYF. The CDR3 DNA reads as TGTGCCTGGGGGCACACTAGCACAGATACGCAGTATTTT. The V and J genes are TRBV30 and TRBJ2-3; D is unclear. The CDR3 extends over 13 amino acids. V dropped 5 bases and J dropped 0 bases, with 9 bases sitting between them. The V gene's germline CDR1 is GTSNPN and CDR2 SVGIG (reference sequence).